A selection of T cell receptor beta chains follows, all from one sample in a study of T cell clusters in autoimmune cytopenias. After re-calling the multiplex PCR reads, TCRdb lists one entry per CDR3 protein, DNA absent. The specimen's table records 15,000 or so distinct CDR3 sequences. Sequencing was carried out using peripheral blood. These receptors were collected from a human donor with an autoimmune cytopenia or autoimmune hepatitis (not recorded which). CDR3s include the opening cysteine and the closing phenylalanine or tryptophan. The order of the fields is J gene, V gene, clone size, CDR3 protein. Size is omitted from some rows. Given values are once, few, many or a class for expanded clones.

TRBJ2-2 TRBV5-1 . CASSFRDHNTGELFF
TRBJ1-1 TRBV7-2 . CASSSGAFRSTEAFF
TRBJ1-2 TRBV12-5 . CASGSPGGTGRGYTF
TRBJ2-5 TRBV6-1 . CASSEFRAIQETQYF
TRBJ2-3 TRBV11-1 . CASSPGLAQHF
TRBJ1-4 TRBV19 . CASSMRTGNEKLFF
TRBJ2-7 TRBV19 . CASTQTGNPVYEQYF
TRBJ1-1 TRBV14 . CASSQGLDTEAFF
TRBJ1-5 TRBV19 . CASSMRRSGQPQHF
TRBJ2-7 TRBV11-1 . CASSLPGGVYEQYF
TRBJ2-3 TRBV29-1 medium-sized CSVVKGDTQYF
TRBJ1-5 TRBV19 . CASSDGVSNQPQHF
TRBJ1-5 TRBV18 . CASSPRTVNSNQPQHF
TRBJ2-1 TRBV7-9 . CASSSTGGEQFF
TRBJ1-4 TRBV19 . CASSIDNDTPTTNEKLFF
TRBJ2-3 TRBV6-5 medium-sized CASRREIADTQYF
TRBJ1-2 TRBV5-4 . CASSLAVSQGYGYTF
TRBJ1-1 TRBV10-3 . CAISEVDSGTEAFF
TRBJ2-2 TRBV6-5 medium-sized CASGTTPTGELFF
TRBJ1-1 TRBV19 . CASSPQQVWNTEAFF
TRBJ2-5 TRBV30 . CAWTTSGGKQETQYF
TRBJ2-7 TRBV29-1 medium-sized CSVEFRDRDRNEQYF
TRBJ2-5 TRBV29-1 medium-sized CSVAEGKGTQYF
TRBJ2-1 TRBV24-1 . CATSDRQANSYNEQFF
TRBJ1-6 TRBV19 . CASSIVAGTKGLYSPLHF
TRBJ2-2 TRBV5-6 . CASSFRNTGELFF
TRBJ2-7 TRBV12-3/TRBV12-4 . CASSSTFYEQYF
TRBJ2-2 TRBV6-5 medium-sized CASTDRPTGELFF
TRBJ2-7 TRBV6-5 . CASSQAGTGEGYEQYF
TRBJ2-1 TRBV5-1 . CASSLDGQATREQFF
TRBJ2-7 TRBV11-1 . CASSLGTGGPIYEQYF
TRBJ1-6 TRBV5-6 . CASNRDSSYNSPLHF
TRBJ2-7 TRBV5-4 . CASSSRGGSYEQYF
TRBJ1-5 TRBV6-1 . CASSYEGNQPQHF
TRBJ2-3 TRBV20-1 . CSARDPAGKIVDTQYF
TRBJ2-7 TRBV6-5 . CASSPLTLGSGEQYF
TRBJ2-3 TRBV27 medium-sized CASSLFLAGGQLDTQYF
TRBJ2-7 TRBV6-5 . CASSLKSGAAHYEQYF
TRBJ1-4 TRBV5-6 . CASSLTGDEKLFF
TRBJ2-3 TRBV7-6 . CASSRWTSGGPSTDTQYF
TRBJ1-3 TRBV18 . CASSPLDRRNTIYF
TRBJ2-7 TRBV5-4 . CASSRPTGGLPSGGSYEQYF
TRBJ2-7 TRBV18 . CASSLPGVAGLYEQYF
TRBJ2-1 TRBV30 . CAWRDRGHEQFF
TRBJ2-7 TRBV15 . CATSRVERQNEQYF
TRBJ2-1 TRBV6-1 . CASSGYRQGKVEQFF
TRBJ2-3 TRBV6-4 . CASSVAGERTDTQYF
TRBJ1-2 TRBV29-1 medium-sized CSTRGGGEVGYTF
TRBJ2-2 TRBV19 . CASSPGTEKNTGELFF
TRBJ2-1 TRBV5-5 . CASSFGYEQFF
TRBJ1-6 TRBV5-4 . CASSQDHRTGVRNSPLHF